Listed below are T cell receptor beta chains from one sample, sequenced in a study of T cell changes during pregnancy in multiple sclerosis. Only in-frame clones appear in the TCRdb table, and some are missing; sequencing was by immunoSEQ multiplex PCR. The repertoire has around 70,000 clones, around 94% of them found once; the top ten carry approximately 0.63%. This specimen consisted of peripheral blood, obtained in the third trimester of pregnancy. These receptors all come from a female donor with multiple sclerosis, enrolled in a pregnancy study. CDR3s include the opening cysteine and the closing phenylalanine or tryptophan. D genes are given only for firm matches. The listing skips clone size in some rows; elsewhere it reads once, few, many or a size class.

-	TRBD2	TRBV10-3	TRBJ2-5	CAIGGGLAGGRGQGETQYF	TGTGCCATCGGAGGGGGACTAGCGGGGGGCAGAGGGCAAGGGGAGACCCAGTACTTC
few	TRBD1	TRBV9	TRBJ1-1	CASSVATAVPGQYTPNTEAFF	TGTGCCAGCAGCGTAGCTACCGCAGTTCCGGGACAGTATACTCCGAACACTGAAGCTTTCTTT
-	-	TRBV5-1	TRBJ1-2	CASSPTGIIGYGYTF	TGCGCCAGCAGCCCCACAGGGATCATAGGCTATGGCTACACCTTC
-	TRBD2	TRBV2	TRBJ2-5	CASRGGGAWETQYF	TGTGCCAGCAGGGGCGGGGGGGCCTGGGAGACCCAGTACTTC
-	-	TRBV18	TRBJ1-4	CASSQALGHATNEKLFF	TGTGCCAGCTCACAGGCTCTCGGACACGCAACTAATGAAAAACTGTTTTTT
once	-	TRBV27	TRBJ1-6	CASTLGPSNSPLHF	TGTGCCAGCACCTTGGGCCCATCCAATTCACCCCTCCACTTT
-	-	TRBV2	TRBJ2-6	CASSVRGHHQPPSGANVLTF	TGTGCCAGCAGTGTTAGGGGACACCATCAGCCCCCTTCTGGGGCCAACGTCCTGACTTTC
-	-	TRBV19	TRBJ1-1	CASSMSGIEAFF	TGTGCCAGTAGTATGTCAGGGATTGAAGCTTTCTTT
-	TRBD1	TRBV18	TRBJ1-4	CASVQGTNEKLFF	TGTGCCAGCGTACAGGGGACTAATGAAAAACTGTTTTTT
few	TRBD1	TRBV6-5	TRBJ1-1	CASRYNRGMNTEAFF	TGTGCCAGCAGGTATAACAGGGGTATGAACACTGAAGCTTTCTTT
-	-	TRBV7-8	TRBJ1-1	CASSLIGQSLTEAFF	TGTGCCAGCAGCCTCATTGGACAAAGCTTGACTGAAGCTTTCTTT
-	TRBD1	TRBV6-5	TRBJ1-3	CASSGQVSGNTIYF	TGTGCCAGCAGTGGACAGGTCTCTGGAAACACCATATATTTT
once	TRBD1	TRBV7-6	TRBJ2-7	CASSLGQGASEQYF	TGTGCCAGCAGCTTGGGACAGGGGGCGTCTGAGCAGTACTTC
-	-	TRBV5-6	TRBJ2-1	CASSLLQGNNEQFF	TGTGCCAGCAGCTTGCTCCAGGGGAATAATGAGCAGTTCTTC
once	TRBD1	TRBV11-2	TRBJ1-1	CASSQQGATEAFF	TGTGCCAGCAGCCAACAGGGGGCAACTGAAGCTTTCTTT
-	TRBD2	TRBV5-8	TRBJ2-7	CASSLFNRLAGDPKEQYF	TGTGCCAGCAGCTTGTTTAATAGACTAGCGGGGGACCCGAAGGAGCAGTACTTC